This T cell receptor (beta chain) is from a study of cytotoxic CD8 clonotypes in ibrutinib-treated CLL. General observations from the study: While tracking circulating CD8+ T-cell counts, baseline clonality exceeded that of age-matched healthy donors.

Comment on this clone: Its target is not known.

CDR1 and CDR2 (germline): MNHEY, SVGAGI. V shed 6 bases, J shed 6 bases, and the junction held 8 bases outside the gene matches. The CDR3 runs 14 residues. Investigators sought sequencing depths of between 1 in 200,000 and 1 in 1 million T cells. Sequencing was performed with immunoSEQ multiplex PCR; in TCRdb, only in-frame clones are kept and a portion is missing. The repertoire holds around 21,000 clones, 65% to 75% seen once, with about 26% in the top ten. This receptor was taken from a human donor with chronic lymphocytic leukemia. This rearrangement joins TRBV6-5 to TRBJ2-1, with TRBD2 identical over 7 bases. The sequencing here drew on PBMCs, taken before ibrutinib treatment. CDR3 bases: TGTGCCAGCAGCCAAAGCGGGACCAGCAATGAGCAGTTCTTC. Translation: CASSQSGTSNEQFF.